These T cell receptor beta chains were read from a single sample in a study of T cells in Graves' hyperthyroidism and ophthalmopathy. Each CDR3 protein is one row after TCRdb ran MiXCR on the multiplex PCR reads. The sample shows around 97,000 distinct CDR3 sequences, approximately 48% of them seen only once. Sequenced input: blood. Receptors originate from a man between 40 and 49 years old with Graves' hyperthyroidism. The CDR3 runs from the conserved cysteine through the conserved F or W. Fields, in order: V gene, clone size, D gene, J gene, CDR3 DNA, CDR3 protein. The D gene is left open where the match is weak. Only part of the rows carry a size: once, few, many, or a class if the clone is expanded.

TRBV2	NA	TRBD1	TRBJ1-1	TGTGCCAGCAGTGAAAGCAGGGGGCCATTTAACACTGAAGCTTTCTTT	CASSESRGPFNTEAFF
TRBV11-3	many	NA	TRBJ2-5	TGTGCCAGCAGCTTAGAAGGGCGGGAGACCCAGTACTTC	CASSLEGRETQYF
TRBV4-1	once	NA	TRBJ1-5	TGCGCCAGCAATCAGCCCCAGCATTTT	CASNQPQHF
TRBV7-6	NA	NA	TRBJ2-7	TGTGCCAGCAGCTTAGCGGTCAGGGGAATTACCTACGAGCAGTACTTC	CASSLAVRGITYEQYF
TRBV7-3	once	NA	TRBJ1-2	TGTACCAGCAGCTGGGGGGGACGGACTAACTATGGCTACACCTTC	CTSSWGGRTNYGYTF
TRBV7-9	once	NA	TRBJ1-2	TGTGCCAGCACCCTCGGGGGCAATGGCTACACCTTC	CASTLGGNGYTF
TRBV9	many	NA	TRBJ2-1	TGTGCCAGCAGCATACGACAAAATGAGCAGTTCTTC	CASSIRQNEQFF
TRBV12-3/TRBV12-4	many	NA	TRBJ2-3	TGTGCCAGCAGTCGAGCGATCTCCAGCACAGATACGCAGTATTTT	CASSRAISSTDTQYF
TRBV5-1	many	NA	TRBJ1-4	TGCGCCAGCAGCTTGTCCGGGACTGAAAATGAAAAACTGTTTTTT	CASSLSGTENEKLFF
TRBV7-2	many	TRBD2	TRBJ2-3	TGTGCCAGCAGCTTAGCCGCCGGGACTAGCGGGAGAGGGACGCAGTATTTT	CASSLAAGTSGRGTQYF
TRBV9	NA	NA	TRBJ1-6	TGTGCCAGCAGCGTCTCCGGACGGTGGGATTCACCCCGCCACTTT	CASSVSGRWDSPRHF
TRBV28	many	NA	TRBJ2-7	TGTGCCAGCAGTCCGACCTCCCACGAGCAGTACTTC	CASSPTSHEQYF
TRBV6-1	many	NA	TRBJ2-6	TGTGCCAGCAGTGTTACACACTCTGGGGCCAACGTCCTGACTTTC	CASSVTHSGANVLTF
TRBV5-1	once	NA	TRBJ1-2	NA	CANSFTGDYGCTF
TRBV30	NA	NA	TRBJ2-7	TGTGCCTGGAGTGGGGTCTACGAGCAGTACTTC	CAWSGVYEQYF
TRBV2	many	TRBD2	TRBJ2-7	TGTGCCAGCATCAGAGAGTCTAGCGGGACCTACGAGCAGTACTTC	CASIRESSGTYEQYF
TRBV12-3/TRBV12-4	many	TRBD1	TRBJ1-2	TGTGCCAGCAGTTTCGCAGGGGGCACGGACTATGGCTACACCTTC	CASSFAGGTDYGYTF
TRBV20-1	NA	TRBD1	TRBJ2-7	TGCAGTGCTAGACCGTCGGGACAGGGGTCCTACGAGCAGTACTTC	CSARPSGQGSYEQYF